A single sample is the source of the 13 T cell receptor beta chains below, sequenced in a study of vaccination and CD4 T cells after COVID-19. Indicated treatment: roughly nine-day PBMC culture with coronavirus spike peptide pools or control peptides (ViraFEST assay). Cultured CD4+ T cell DNA was sequenced using the Oncomine TCR Beta short-read assay. One entry per CDR3 protein, called by TCRdb with MiXCR from the PCR reads. Of around 21,000 distinct CDR3 sequences listed, around 58% are singletons. These TCRs' antigens remain unknown. Specimen: CD4+ T cells from blood, cultured in vitro. These receptors were collected from a human donor who had recovered from COVID-19.

The J gene is TRBJ1-1, the V gene TRBV12-3 or TRBV12-4, with unresolved D. This CDR3 contains 13 residues. Trimming took 3 bases from V and 7 from J, leaving 12 bases between them. The CDR3 loop is CASSFNNDGEAFF. In nucleotides, the CDR3 is TGTGCCAGCAGTTTTAACAATGACGGTGAAGCTTTCTTT.

The rearrangement uses TRBV19 and TRBJ2-1, with 11 bases fitting TRBD2. V shed 6 bases and J 6 bases; nucleotides not matched to a gene: 7. This CDR3 is built from 15 residues. Germline loops: CDR1 LNHDA, CDR2 SQIVND (reference sequence). CDR3 nucleotide sequence: TGTGCCAGTAGACCTAGCGGGAGGCCCGTCAATGAGCAGTTCTTC. Translation gives CASRPSGRPVNEQFF.

The chain has TRBV20-1 and TRBJ1-2, with 10 bases lining up with TRBD1. The CDR3 loop spans 14 amino acids. With V trimmed by 1 base and J by 6 bases, 5 bases remained unmatched. Germline assignment: CDR1 DFQATT and CDR2 SNEGSKA (reference sequence). The CDR3 region is CSARAPGQGHGYTF. CDR3 DNA sequence: TGCAGTGCTAGAGCCCCGGGACAGGGGCATGGCTACACCTTC.

The V gene is TRBV15, the J gene TRBJ1-5; TRBD1 is a possible D gene (6 bases). Germline CDR1 LNHNV, CDR2 YYDKDF (reference sequence). V shed 0 bases and J shed 10 bases, with 13 bases lying between them. This CDR3 region has 14 residues. CDR3 DNA sequence: TGTGCCACCAGCAGAGAGGGGGGCAGGGTACCCCAGCATTTT. Translated, it gives CATSREGGRVPQHF.

The chain has TRBV6-2 or TRBV6-3 and TRBJ1-1; no reliable D call. Trimming removed 8 bases from V and 5 bases from J, with 18 bases in between. Looked up from germline, CDR1 is MNHEY and CDR2 is SVGEGT. The CDR3 extends over 14 amino acids. In nucleotides, the CDR3 is TGTGCCAGCCGCCGCGGACTGGAAGAGACTGAAGCTTTCTTT. This codes for CASRRGLEETEAFF.

The V gene is TRBV7-2, the J gene TRBJ2-1; D assignment may be TRBD1 or TRBD2 (5 bases each). Germline CDR1 and CDR2: SGHTA and FQGNSA. This CDR3 spans 16 amino acids. Trimming stripped 1 base from V and 2 bases from J, with 12 bases between. CDR3 region: CASSLGGDPTYNEQFF. The CDR3 DNA reads TGTGCCAGCAGCTTAGGTGGGGACCCTACCTACAATGAGCAGTTCTTC.

The chain is built from TRBV27 and TRBJ1-1, with no clear D. Trimming left V 7 bases short and J 0 bases short, with 15 bases between. CDR3 length: 15 amino acids. CDR1 is MNHEY, CDR2 SMNVEV, per germline (reference sequence). CDR3 in amino acids: CASTSLGALNTEAFF. CDR3 nucleotides: TGTGCCAGCACCTCTCTAGGAGCCCTGAACACTGAAGCTTTCTTT.

The J gene is TRBJ1-5, the V gene TRBV3-1, with unresolved D. Trimming pared 0 bases from V and 7 bases from J, leaving 4 bases between. This CDR3 is built from 12 residues. CDR1 is LGHDT, CDR2 YNNKEL, per germline (reference sequence). CDR3 coding DNA: TGTGCCAGCAGCCAAGAAGACCAGCCCCAGCATTTT. It specifies CASSQEDQPQHF.

This rearrangement joins TRBV6-5 to TRBJ2-6, with a possible D match to TRBD2 (6 bases). Trimming stripped 2 bases from V and 2 bases from J, with 7 bases between. CDR3 length equals 15 residues. Germline CDR1 and CDR2: MNHEY and SVGAGI. CDR3 amino acids: CASSYGGTGANVLTF. The CDR3, as DNA: TGTGCCAGCAGTTACGGGGGGACTGGGGCCAACGTCCTGACTTTC.

The chain links TRBV7-2 to TRBJ1-5; perhaps TRBD1 as D (5 bases). The CDR3 contains 17 residues. CDR1 and CDR2 (germline): SGHTA, FQGNSA. V gave up 1 base and J gave up 4 bases, with 17 bases separating them. For the CDR3, the DNA is TGTGCCAGCAGCTTAGACGACATGGGGGGGGGGAATCAGCCCCAGCATTTT. This sequence encodes CASSLDDMGGGNQPQHF. Supplemented by reference TRBV7-2 and TRBJ1-5, the full variable domain reads GAGVSQSPSNKVTEKGKDVELRCDPISGHTALYWYRQSLGQGLEFLIYFQGNSAPDKSGLPSDRFSAERTGGSVSTLTIQRTQQEDSAVYLCASSLDDMGGGNQPQHFGDGTRLSIL.

The chain carries TRBV6-5 and TRBJ2-7; 8 bases agree with TRBD2. CDR1 MNHEY and CDR2 SVGAGI come from the germline V gene. This CDR3 spans 15 amino acids. Trimming at V came to 2 bases and at J to 2 bases, leaving 5 bases not matched to a gene. The CDR3 DNA sequence: TGTGCCAGCAGTTACCCTACTAGCGGAACCTACGAGCAGTACTTC. Translating gives CASSYPTSGTYEQYF.

The chain couples TRBV20-1 to TRBJ1-5, with TRBD1 matching 8 bases. The germline V gene has CDR1 DFQATT and CDR2 SNEGSKA (reference sequence). This CDR3 region has 14 residues. Unmatched junction bases numbered 5, after V lost 1 base and J lost 6 bases. DNA of the CDR3: TGCAGTGCTAGAGCAGCAGGGGGCAGTCAGCCCCAGCATTTT. This encodes CSARAAGGSQPQHF.

DNA for the CDR3: TGTGCCAGCAGCCCGGGATCAGATACGCAGTATTTT. Protein sequence: CASSPGSDTQYF. The chain carries TRBV27 and TRBJ2-3; D perhaps matches TRBD2 (5 bases). Trimming cost V 6 bases and J 4 bases, with 8 bases left between them. Looked up from germline, CDR1 is MNHEY and CDR2 is SMNVEV (reference sequence). The CDR3 sequence is 12 residues long.